These 11 T cell receptor beta chains originate from one sample sequenced in a study of T cells in Graves' hyperthyroidism and ophthalmopathy. What was amplified from RNA transcripts were TCR beta CDR3 regions. The primer set for the first-round RT-PCR of the TCR CDR3 was HTBI. Each CDR3 protein is one row after TCRdb ran MiXCR on the multiplex PCR reads. The sample shows about 400,000 distinct CDR3 sequences, about 15% of them seen only once. Sequencing was done on a sample of blood. Every receptor here comes from a woman between 25 and 40 years old with Graves' ophthalmopathy.

Many counts were recorded for this clonotype. The genes are TRBV7-2 and TRBJ2-1; tentative D call: TRBD1 (5 bases). The CDR3 has 15 residues. Between the trimmed V and J ends, which lost 3 bases and 0 bases, there was a span of 9 bases. CDR1 is SGHTA, CDR2 FQGNSA, per germline. The CDR3 sequence: CASSLQGSSYNEQFF. CDR3 nucleotides: TGTGCCAGCAGCTTGCAGGGAAGCTCCTACAATGAGCAGTTCTTC.

This clonotype showed up many times. V and J are TRBV7-9 and TRBJ2-3; D remains unclear. This CDR3 has 15 residues. CDR1 is SEHNR, CDR2 FQNEAQ, per germline (reference sequence). The ends were cut back, 7 bases at V and 0 bases at J, with 14 bases in the middle. In DNA, the CDR3 is TGTGCCAGCATCAAACGTACGGGTAGCACAGATACGCAGTATTTT. This encodes CASIKRTGSTDTQYF.

This clonotype showed up many times. J is TRBJ1-4 and V is TRBV19, with unresolved D. The CDR3 has 15 amino acids. The V gene's germline CDR1 is LNHDA and CDR2 SQIVND (reference sequence). The V end was cut by 5 bases, the J end by 0 bases, with 10 bases between. CDR3 protein: CASSLPQATNEKLFF. The CDR3 nucleotides are TGTGCCAGTAGTTTACCGCAAGCAACTAATGAAAAACTGTTTTTT. Based on the CDR3 plus reference TRBV19 and TRBJ1-4, the full variable domain is DGGITQSPKYLFRKEGQNVTLSCEQNLNHDAMYWYRQDPGQGLRLIYYSQIVNDFQKGDIAEGYSVSREKKESFPLTVTSAQKNPTAFYLCASSLPQATNEKLFFGSGTQLSVL.

This clonotype was observed many times. This chain uses TRBV2 with TRBJ2-1, with D perhaps matching TRBD1 (6 bases). From germline, CDR1 is SNHLY and CDR2 FYNNEI. Trimming took off 5 bases at V and 4 bases at J, with 12 bases between the two ends. The CDR3 is made up of 14 amino acids. For the CDR3, the DNA is TGTGCCAGCAGTCTTAGACAGGCTTACAATGAGCAGTTCTTC. It translates to CASSLRQAYNEQFF. Combining the CDR3 with reference TRBV2 and TRBJ2-1 gives the whole variable domain EPEVTQTPSHQVTQMGQEVILRCVPISNHLYFYWYRQILGQKVEFLVSFYNNEISEKSEIFDDQFSVERPDGSNFTLKIRSTKLEDSAMYFCASSLRQAYNEQFFGPGTRLTVL.

This clonotype was seen a single time. The V gene is TRBV3-1, the J gene TRBJ2-2, with 14 bases lining up with TRBD2. V lost 3 bases and J lost 3; bases outside the gene matches: 0. The CDR3 extends over 16 amino acids. Germline V gene data show CDR1 as LGHDT and CDR2 as YNNKEL (reference sequence). The CDR3 nucleotides are TGTGCCAGCAGCCAGGGACTAGCGGGAGACACCGGGGAGCTGTTTTTT. Translated, it gives CASSQGLAGDTGELFF.

This clonotype showed up many times. The chain carries TRBV6-1 and TRBJ2-7, with TRBD1 as a possible D gene (6 bases). Trimming stripped 4 bases from V and 3 bases from J, with 16 bases between. CDR3 length: 15 residues. Germline V gene data show CDR1 as MNHNS and CDR2 as SASEGT. The CDR3 loop is CASSVWGRQGYEQYF. The CDR3 DNA reads as TGTGCCAGCAGTGTCTGGGGGCGGCAGGGCTACGAGCAGTACTTC.

Many counts were recorded for this clonotype. V usage is TRBV27 and J usage is TRBJ2-7; the match to TRBD2 covers 10 bases. Germline V gives CDR1 MNHEY, CDR2 SMNVEV (reference sequence). The CDR3 extends over 18 amino acids. The trim removed 2 bases at V and 3 bases at J, leaving 13 bases unmatched. CDR3 loop: CASSLLGLAGETGYEQYF. CDR3 coding DNA: TGTGCCAGCAGTTTACTAGGGCTAGCGGGGGAAACAGGCTACGAGCAGTACTTC.

Many counts were recorded for this clonotype. The chain carries TRBV11-1 and TRBJ2-3; 11 nucleotides agree with TRBD2. CDR3 length: 18 amino acids. The trim removed 5 bases at V and 4 bases at J, leaving 14 bases unmatched. Germline values: CDR1 SGHAT, CDR2 FQDESV (reference sequence). The chain's CDR3 is CASSQRPSGGPIPDTQYF. As DNA, the CDR3 is TGTGCCAGCAGCCAAAGGCCTAGCGGGGGGCCCATCCCAGATACGCAGTATTTT.

V is TRBV28 and J is TRBJ1-1; 9 nucleotides agree with TRBD1. The CDR3 is 17 residues long. Trimming removed 3 bases from V and 2 bases from J; junction bases left unmatched: 10. From germline, CDR1 is MDHEN and CDR2 SYDVKM. The CDR3 coding sequence is TGTGCCAGCAGTTTTGCACGCTTGGGACAGGGAAACACTGAAGCTTTCTTT. Translation gives CASSFARLGQGNTEAFF.

This clonotype was counted at least ten times. The rearrangement links TRBV7-9 to TRBJ2-1; D remains unclear. Germline CDR1 SEHNR, CDR2 FQNEAQ (reference sequence). V shed 2 bases and J shed 3 bases, with 11 bases lying between them. The CDR3 is made up of 15 amino acids. As DNA, the CDR3 is TGTGCCAGCAGCTTACGGGCAGGAAGCTACAATGAGCAGTTCTTC. The encoded protein is CASSLRAGSYNEQFF.

The chain employs TRBV11-2 and TRBJ2-7; no clear D. The germline CDR1 and CDR2 sequences are SGHAT and FQNNGV. This CDR3 has 14 residues. V gave up 0 bases and J gave up 4 bases, with 10 bases separating them. The CDR3 sequence: CASSLDPLFYEQYF. The DNA for the CDR3 is TGTGCCAGCAGCTTAGATCCCCTCTTTTACGAGCAGTACTTC.